Below are 31 T cell receptor beta chains sequenced from a single sample in a study of cytomegalovirus exposure and HLA in healthy donors. Use of 60 Vbeta and 13 Jbeta primers characterized the PCR. Sequencing used immunoSEQ multiplex PCR; TCRdb keeps in-frame clones, though not all of them. The data contain 170,000 or so clones, around 80% of them singletons. The material sequenced was PBMCs. The receptors stem from a woman in her fifties or sixties in good health and CMV-seropositive.

This clone was seen just once. The rearrangement joins TRBV6-5 to TRBJ2-5, with 10 nucleotides matching TRBD2. Germline V gene sequence: CDR1 MNHEY, CDR2 SVGAGI. Trimming at V came to 6 bases and at J to 11 bases, leaving 15 bases not matched to a gene. The CDR3 is 15 amino acids. CDR3 sequence reads: CASSYLSGRPQGQYF. CDR3 in DNA: TGTGCCAGCAGCTACCTTAGCGGGAGGCCCCAGGGGCAGTACTTC.

In its sample, this clone was seen once. J is TRBJ2-7 and V is TRBV11-2, with 10 bases identical to TRBD2. V lost 5 bases and J lost 1; bases outside the gene matches: 2. CDR3 length: 14 amino acids. The germline CDR1 and CDR2 sequences are SGHAT and FQNNGV. The CDR3, as DNA: TGTGCCAGCAGCCTAGCGGGAGTGTCCTACGAGCAGTACTTC. Translation: CASSLAGVSYEQYF.

The rearrangement uses TRBV29-1 and TRBJ1-1, with D tentatively TRBD1 (5 bases). Trimming cost V 6 bases and J 1 base, with 15 bases left between them. In germline, CDR1 is SQVTM, CDR2 ANQGSEA. The CDR3 runs 14 residues. Written as DNA, the CDR3 is TGCAGCGTCTCAGGGATGAGAAAGAACACTGAAGCTTTCTTT. Translated, it gives CSVSGMRKNTEAFF.

The chain joins TRBV5-5 to TRBJ2-3, with 9 nucleotides matching TRBD2. Germline trimming cut 4 bases from V and 2 bases from J; bases unmatched to any gene: 8. The CDR3 is 16 residues long. Germline CDR1 is SGHKS and CDR2 is YYEKEE (reference sequence). Here the CDR3 reads CASSRWTSAVTDTQYF. The CDR3, as DNA: TGTGCCAGCAGCAGATGGACTAGCGCAGTCACAGATACGCAGTATTTT.

As for this clone: This CDR3 is also generated by other DNA sequences in the sample. V gene TRBV7-2 combines with J gene TRBJ1-4; 9 bases agree with TRBD1. Germline assignment: CDR1 SGHTA and CDR2 FQGNSA. Trimming took 5 bases from V and 7 from J; bases not matched to a gene: 5. CDR3 length: 14 amino acids. The CDR3 nucleotides read TGTGCCAGCAGCCCCGACAGGGGGAGTGAAAAACTGTTTTTT. Residues: CASSPDRGSEKLFF.

The chain is built from TRBV30 and TRBJ1-3; TRBD1 aligns across 12 bases. The CDR3 consists of 16 residues. The V and J ends lost 5 bases and 2 bases, in that order; junction bases with no gene match: 7. Germline loops: CDR1 GTSNPN, CDR2 SVGIG (reference sequence). CDR3 DNA: TGTGCCTGGGAGGGACAGGGGGCGGACGCTGGAAACACCATATATTTT. Protein sequence: CAWEGQGADAGNTIYF. Full variable domain (remainder filled in from reference TRBV30 and TRBJ1-3): SQTIHQWPATLVQPVGSPLSLECTVEGTSNPNLYWYRQAAGRGLQLLFYSVGIGQISSEVPQNLSASRPQDRQFILSSKKLLLSDSGFYLCAWEGQGADAGNTIYFGEGSWLTVV.

V and J are TRBV19 and TRBJ1-5; no reliable D call. This CDR3 has 15 amino acids. Trimming removed 3 bases at V and 0 bases at J, with 9 bases between. In germline, CDR1 is LNHDA, CDR2 SQIVND (reference sequence). This chain's CDR3 is CASSILTPSNQPQHF. CDR3 DNA sequence: TGTGCCAGTAGTATTCTAACCCCTAGCAATCAGCCCCAGCATTTT.

V gene TRBV6-5 combines with J gene TRBJ1-1, with 7 bases that match TRBD1. Germline V lookup: CDR1 MNHEY, CDR2 SVGAGI. The CDR3 is 15 amino acids. The ends lost 6 bases at V and 1 base at J; junction bases unmatched: 8. This CDR3 is CASRRRQGQNTEAFF. The CDR3 bases are TGTGCCAGCAGAAGACGACAGGGCCAGAACACTGAAGCTTTCTTT.

The V gene is TRBV4-1, the J gene TRBJ2-7; perhaps TRBD1 as D (6 bases). This CDR3 region has 14 residues. The V end was cut by 4 bases, the J end by 2 bases, with 12 bases between. Germline CDR1 is MGHRA and CDR2 is YSYEKL. The CDR3 region has the DNA TGCGCCAGCAGCCCCCGGGACACGGCCTACGAGCAGTACTTC. Amino acids: CASSPRDTAYEQYF.

In its sample, this clone was seen a few times. The chain employs TRBV7-2 and TRBJ1-2, with 8 bases matching TRBD1. V shed 1 base and J 5 bases; nucleotides not matched to a gene: 3. Germline V gene data show CDR1 as SGHTA and CDR2 as FQGNSA. This CDR3 spans 14 amino acids. CDR3 protein: CASSLGRQGYGYTF. DNA of the CDR3: TGTGCCAGCAGCTTAGGACGACAGGGGTATGGCTACACCTTC.

This chain joins TRBV9 and TRBJ2-7; TRBD2 is a possible D gene (6 bases). The germline V gene has CDR1 SGDLS and CDR2 YYNGEE. V lost 4 bases and J 6 bases, leaving 23 bases between the germline ends. This CDR3 comprises 16 residues. The DNA of the CDR3 is TGTGCCAGCAGCCTAAGTGCAGGGTACGGAGGGGCCGAGCAGTACTTC. Translating it yields CASSLSAGYGGAEQYF.

This chain uses TRBV28 with TRBJ2-7; 8 bases align to TRBD2. The V gene end was trimmed by 7 bases and the J gene end by 1 base; junction bases not matched to a gene: 21. This CDR3 contains 19 residues. The germline V gene has CDR1 MDHEN and CDR2 SYDVKM. CDR3 sequence (DNA): TGTGCCAGCATAGGGGTCCGGGGGGGCCGGGAAGGGCGTTCCTACGAGCAGTACTTC. It codes for CASIGVRGGREGRSYEQYF.

The rearrangement joins TRBV25-1 to TRBJ1-4; the D is unclear. The germline V and J ends were trimmed by 5 bases and 5 bases, with 15 bases remaining between them. The CDR3 extends over 15 amino acids. The germline gives CDR1 MGHDK, CDR2 SYGVNS. The CDR3 nucleotides are TGTGCCAGCAGTCTCCCCGCAGGCAGGAATGAAAAACTGTTTTTT. Protein product: CASSLPAGRNEKLFF.

J is TRBJ2-1 and V is TRBV18; 14 bases match TRBD2. Germline CDR1 is KGHSH and CDR2 is LQKENI. Trimming at V came to 3 bases and at J to 8 bases, leaving 6 bases not matched to a gene. The CDR3 is 16 residues long. The CDR3 DNA reads TGTGCCAGCTCACCTGGACTAGCGGGAGGACGGGATGAGCAGTTCTTC. It encodes CASSPGLAGGRDEQFF. The full variable domain, rest sourced from reference TRBV18 and TRBJ2-1, is NAGVMQNPRHLVRRRGQEARLRCSPMKGHSHVYWYRQLPEEGLKFMVYLQKENIIDESGMPKERFSAEFPKEGPSILRIQQVVRGDSAAYFCASSPGLAGGRDEQFFGPGTRLTVL.

This chain links TRBV7-9 with TRBJ1-1; D call uncertain. Per the germline V gene, CDR1 is SEHNR and CDR2 is FQNEAQ (reference sequence). V lost 1 base to trimming and J lost 1 base, with 10 bases between them. The CDR3 runs to 15 residues. This chain's CDR3 is CASSLVRGANTEAFF. The CDR3 DNA reads TGTGCCAGCAGCTTAGTGCGGGGAGCGAACACTGAAGCTTTCTTT.

In its sample, this clone was seen once. CDR3 DNA: TGTGCCAGCAGCTCACCGGGACAGGGGGTACCACCCCTCCACTTT. Translated, it gives CASSSPGQGVPPLHF. The chain joins TRBV7-2 to TRBJ1-6; TRBD1 aligns across 11 bases. The germline V gene has CDR1 SGHTA and CDR2 FQGNSA. The CDR3 is 15 residues long. V was clipped by 4 bases and J by 11 bases; unmatched bases: 7.

This clone was counted a few times. The chain is built from TRBV10-2 and TRBJ2-5; D gene unclear. The length of the CDR3 is 13 residues. Trimming pared 1 base from V and 2 bases from J, leaving 5 bases between. Germline-derived CDR1 and CDR2 are WSHSY and SAAADI. CDR3: CASSEFGQETQYF. The CDR3 DNA is TGCGCCAGCAGTGAGTTCGGGCAAGAGACCCAGTACTTC.

The J gene is TRBJ1-2, the V gene TRBV19, with D unclear. V gave up 2 bases and J gave up 8 bases, with 21 bases separating them. Germline V gives CDR1 LNHDA, CDR2 SQIVND (reference sequence). This CDR3 spans 16 amino acids. The CDR3 region is CASSISISGLVGGYTF. The CDR3 nucleotides read TGTGCCAGTAGTATAAGTATCTCAGGACTTGTGGGAGGCTACACCTTC.

This clone occurred once. The rearrangement joins TRBV27 to TRBJ2-5; D is unclear. This CDR3 has 15 residues. In germline, CDR1 is MNHEY, CDR2 SMNVEV (reference sequence). Between the trimmed V and J ends, which lost 2 bases and 2 bases, there was a span of 12 bases. For the CDR3, the DNA is TGTGCCAGCAGTTTACTCCTAGGAGCACAAGAGACCCAGTACTTC. Translated, it gives CASSLLLGAQETQYF.

This chain links TRBV5-1 with TRBJ1-6; TRBD1 matches at 7 bases. This CDR3 contains 15 residues. The V gene end was trimmed by 4 bases and the J gene end by 6 bases; junction bases not matched to a gene: 7. In germline, CDR1 is SGHRS, CDR2 YFSETQ. CDR3 sequence reads: CASSVSGQINSPLHF. CDR3 DNA: TGCGCCAGCAGCGTGTCGGGACAGATTAATTCACCCCTCCACTTT.

The V and J genes are TRBV6-1 and TRBJ2-3, with TRBD1 matching 7 bases. The CDR3 consists of 14 residues. The junction had 4 bases not matched to a gene; V was cut back by 6 bases and J by 1 base. Germline CDR1 is MNHNS and CDR2 is SASEGT. Written as DNA, the CDR3 is TGTGCCAGCAGCCTAACAGGGGGCACAGATACGCAGTATTTT. Its protein product is CASSLTGGTDTQYF.

This clone occurred once. The V call is TRBV29-1, the J call TRBJ1-1; 7 bases map to TRBD1. The CDR3 sequence is 12 residues long. V lost 7 bases to trimming and J lost 6 bases; unmatched junction nucleotides: 8. From germline, CDR1 is SQVTM and CDR2 ANQGSEA. This chain's CDR3 is CSEVTGSSEAFF. CDR3 sequence (DNA): TGCAGCGAGGTGACAGGGAGCTCTGAAGCTTTCTTT.

V usage is TRBV5-1 and J usage is TRBJ2-5, with TRBD2 matching over 11 bases. The end of the DNA is better explained by TRBJ2-7, so the J call may be wrong. The germline V gene encodes CDR1 SGHRS and CDR2 YFSETQ. The CDR3 consists of 16 residues. CDR3 in DNA: TGCGCCAGCAGCTTGGACTGGGCTAGCGGGAGGTACGAGCAGTACTTC. Protein sequence: CASSLDWASGRYEQYF.

V gene TRBV6-5 combines with J gene TRBJ2-6; D is unclear. The V end was cut by 6 bases, the J end by 0 bases, with 9 bases between. The CDR3 is 15 residues long. The germline CDR1 and CDR2 sequences are MNHEY and SVGAGI. As DNA, the CDR3 is TGTGCCAGCAGCCTTCAGAACTCTGGGGCCAACGTCCTGACTTTC. This gives the protein CASSLQNSGANVLTF.

The V gene is TRBV10-3, the J gene TRBJ2-5; D remains unclear. The germline V gene has CDR1 ENHRY and CDR2 SYGVKD. Trimming removed 3 bases from V and 5 bases from J, with 10 bases in between. The CDR3 extends over 13 amino acids. The DNA of the CDR3 is TGTGCCATCAGTGACGGTCCGAGGGAGACCCAGTACTTC. It is translated as CAISDGPRETQYF.

V and J are TRBV18 and TRBJ2-7, with D tentatively TRBD1 (6 bases). The CDR3 loop spans 16 amino acids. Looked up from germline, CDR1 is KGHSH and CDR2 is LQKENI. Trimming stripped 0 bases from V and 2 bases from J, with 14 bases between. The CDR3, as DNA: TGTGCCAGCTCACCACCATCGAGCAGGGGCACCTACGAGCAGTACTTC. Protein product: CASSPPSSRGTYEQYF.

The CDR3 bases are TGTGCCAGCAGCCAAGCTCTAGCGGGGGGCTTTAGCACAGATACGCAGTATTTT. Encoded protein: CASSQALAGGFSTDTQYF. The V and J genes are TRBV4-2 and TRBJ2-3; TRBD2 agrees at 11 bases. The CDR3 has 18 residues. With 1 base clipped from V and 0 bases from J, the junction kept 6 bases outside the gene matches. Germline CDR1 reads LGHNA; CDR2 reads YNFKEQ.

V and J are TRBV7-3 and TRBJ2-7; no definite D call. The V end was cut by 2 bases, the J end by 0 bases, with 14 bases between. The CDR3 contains 16 residues. CDR1 is SGHTA, CDR2 FQGTGA, per germline. CDR3 loop: CASSLYPSQDSYEQYF. In DNA form, the CDR3 reads TGTGCCAGCAGCTTATATCCCAGTCAGGACTCCTACGAGCAGTACTTC. Supplemented by reference TRBV7-3 and TRBJ2-7, the full variable domain reads GAGVSQTPSNKVTEKGKYVELRCDPISGHTALYWYRQSLGQGPEFLIYFQGTGAADDSGLPNDRFFAVRPEGSVSTLKIQRTERGDSAVYLCASSLYPSQDSYEQYFGPGTRLTVT.

This clone showed up just a few times. This CDR3 is CASSEAPSDEQYF. In DNA form, the CDR3 reads TGTGCCAGCAGTGAAGCCCCGTCGGACGAGCAGTACTTC. V and J are TRBV2 and TRBJ2-7; D remains unclear. In germline, CDR1 is SNHLY, CDR2 FYNNEI. The length of the CDR3 is 13 residues. V lost 0 bases, J lost 5 bases, and 8 bases lay in between.

The V and J genes are TRBV30 and TRBJ1-1; 9 bases map to TRBD1. Trimming cost V 4 bases and J 3 bases; bases outside gene matches: 6. The germline V gene has CDR1 GTSNPN and CDR2 SVGIG (reference sequence). This CDR3 contains 14 residues. CDR3 DNA: TGTGCCTGGAATCTCTGGACAGGGGACACTGAAGCTTTCTTT. Residues: CAWNLWTGDTEAFF.

The chain employs TRBV25-1 and TRBJ2-5; D is uncertain. V lost 4 bases, J lost 5 bases, and 14 bases lay in between. This CDR3 has 14 residues. Germline V gene sequence: CDR1 MGHDK, CDR2 SYGVNS. Here the CDR3 DNA reads TGTGCCAGCAGTGTGGAAGCGCAGTCGGAGACCCAGTACTTC. Amino acids: CASSVEAQSETQYF.